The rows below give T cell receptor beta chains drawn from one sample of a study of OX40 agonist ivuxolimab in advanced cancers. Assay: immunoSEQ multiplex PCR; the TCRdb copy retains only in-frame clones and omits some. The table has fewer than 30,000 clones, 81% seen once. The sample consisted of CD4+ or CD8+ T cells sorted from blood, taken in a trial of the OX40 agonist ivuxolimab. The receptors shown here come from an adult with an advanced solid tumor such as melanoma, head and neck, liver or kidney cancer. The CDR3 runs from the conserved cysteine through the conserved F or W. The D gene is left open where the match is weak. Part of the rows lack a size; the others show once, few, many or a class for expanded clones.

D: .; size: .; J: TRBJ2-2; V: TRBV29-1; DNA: TGCAGCGTTGAGGTCACCGGGAAGCTGTTTTTT; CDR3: CSVEVTGKLFF
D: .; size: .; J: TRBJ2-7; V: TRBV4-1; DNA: TGCGCCAGCAGCCAAGGACTAGATATATACTTC; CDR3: CASSQGLDIYF
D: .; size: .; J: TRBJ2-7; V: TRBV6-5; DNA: TGTGCCAGCAGTCCACGTGGCGGCTACGAGCAGTACTTC; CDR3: CASSPRGGYEQYF
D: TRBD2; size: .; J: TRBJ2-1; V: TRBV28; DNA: TGTGCCAGCAACCTAGGACTAGTGTCTGAGCAGTTCTTC; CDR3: CASNLGLVSEQFF
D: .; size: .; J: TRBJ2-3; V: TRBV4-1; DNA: TGCGCCAGCAGCCAAGAGTGGGAGAATACGCAGTATTTT; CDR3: CASSQEWENTQYF
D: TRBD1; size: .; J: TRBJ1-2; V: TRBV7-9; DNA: TGTGCCAGCAGCCCGGACAGGGTCTATGGCTACACCTTC; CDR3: CASSPDRVYGYTF
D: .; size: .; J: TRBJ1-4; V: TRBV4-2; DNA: TGTGCCAGCAGCCAAGACTCCAGGAGTGAAAAACTGTTTTTT; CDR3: CASSQDSRSEKLFF
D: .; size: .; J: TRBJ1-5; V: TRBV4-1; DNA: TGCGCCAGCAGCCGGGCAGCACGGGACAGCAATCAGCCCCAGCATTTT; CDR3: CASSRAARDSNQPQHF
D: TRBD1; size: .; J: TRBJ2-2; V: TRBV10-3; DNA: TGTGCCATCAGGAGTGGACAGGGCAACACCGGGGAGCTGTTTTTT; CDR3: CAIRSGQGNTGELFF
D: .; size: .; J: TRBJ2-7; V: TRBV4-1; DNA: TGCGCCAGCAGCCAAGTTGTGGGGGGACTCTACGAGCAGTACTTC; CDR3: CASSQVVGGLYEQYF
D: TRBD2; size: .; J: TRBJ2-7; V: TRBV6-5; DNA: TGTGCCAGCAGTCCCGGGGTAGCGGGTTCCTACGAGCAGTACTTC; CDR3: CASSPGVAGSYEQYF
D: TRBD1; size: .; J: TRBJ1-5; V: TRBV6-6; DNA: TGTGCCAGCAGTTACCCGGACAGGGGGCCGGGACAGCCCCAGCATTTT; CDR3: CASSYPDRGPGQPQHF
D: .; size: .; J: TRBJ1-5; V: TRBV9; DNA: TGTGCCAGCAGTGGGGGGTATAGCAATCAGCCCCAGCATTTT; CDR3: CASSGGYSNQPQHF
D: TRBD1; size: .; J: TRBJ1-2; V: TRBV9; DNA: TGTGCCAGCAGCCCAGGGACAGGGAGGAACACCTTC; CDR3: CASSPGTGRNTF
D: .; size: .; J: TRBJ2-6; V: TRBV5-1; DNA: TGCGCCAGCAGCTTGGCCAAGGACCCCGTCCGATCTGGGGCCAACGTCCTGACTTTC; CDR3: CASSLAKDPVRSGANVLTF
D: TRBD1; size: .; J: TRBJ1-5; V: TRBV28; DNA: TGTGCCAGCAGAAAACAGGGGACGGGGAGGTTTTGGAGCAATCAGCCCCAGCATTTT; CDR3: CASRKQGTGRFWSNQPQHF
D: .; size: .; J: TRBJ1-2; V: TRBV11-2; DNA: TGTGCCAGCAGCTTAGAAAGAGGCACTAACTATGGCTACACCTTC; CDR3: CASSLERGTNYGYTF
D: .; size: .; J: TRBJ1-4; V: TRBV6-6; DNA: TGTGCCAGCAGTTATAACGGGCCCTCGCGCGAAAAACTGTTTTTT; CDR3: CASSYNGPSREKLFF
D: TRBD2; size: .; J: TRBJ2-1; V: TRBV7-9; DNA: TGTGCCAGCAGCCCTCCAGTGCTAGCGGGTTACAATGAGCAGTTCTTC; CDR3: CASSPPVLAGYNEQFF
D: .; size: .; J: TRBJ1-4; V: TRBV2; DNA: TGTGCCAGCGGGTGGGGGGGAACAGGGAATGAAAAACTGTTTTTT; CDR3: CASGWGGTGNEKLFF
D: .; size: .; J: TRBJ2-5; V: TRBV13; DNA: TGTGCCAGCAGCTCTAGACTTGAGACCCAGTACTTC; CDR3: CASSSRLETQYF
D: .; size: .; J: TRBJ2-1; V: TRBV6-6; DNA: TGTGCCAGCAAAGAATTATTGGAAGAAATATACAATGAGCAGTTCTTC; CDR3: CASKELLEEIYNEQFF
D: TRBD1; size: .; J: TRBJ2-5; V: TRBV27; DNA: TGTGCCAGTGCGTTGGGCCCCCAAGCAGGGGGCACGCAGTACTTC; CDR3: CASALGPQAGGTQYF
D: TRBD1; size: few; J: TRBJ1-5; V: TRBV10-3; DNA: TGTGCCTCACAAGGACAGGGACTTGATCAGCCCCAGCATTTT; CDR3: CASQGQGLDQPQHF